A selection of T cell receptor beta chains follows, all from one sample in a study of blood T cells in healthy people across ages. TCRdb recomputed calls from the 5' RACE reads with MiXCR, one row per CDR3 protein. This table has 700,000 to 800,000 distinct CDR3 sequences, more than 40% appearing once. Sequencing used blood. The receptors were sampled from a woman aged 60-75 years in good health. The CDR3 runs from the conserved cysteine through the conserved F or W. D genes are given only for firm matches. Size tells how often a clone was seen (once, few, many) or the class of an expanded clone, and some rows leave it out.

V gene: TRBV20-1; J gene: TRBJ2-4; clone size: -; D gene: -; CDR3 protein: CSAREVPAKNIQYF; CDR3 DNA: TGCAGTGCTAGGGAGGTGCCCGCCAAAAACATTCAGTACTTC
V gene: TRBV7-3; J gene: TRBJ2-1; clone size: once; D gene: -; CDR3 protein: CASSLSILDNEQFF; CDR3 DNA: TGTGCCAGCAGCTTAAGTATCCTCGACAATGAGCAGTTCTTC
V gene: TRBV29-1; J gene: TRBJ2-1; clone size: few; D gene: -; CDR3 protein: CSVEGDAYSSYNEQFF; CDR3 DNA: TGCAGCGTTGAAGGGGATGCATACAGCTCCTACAATGAGCAGTTCTTC
V gene: TRBV15; J gene: TRBJ1-2; clone size: few; D gene: TRBD1; CDR3 protein: CATSPRGQGARGYTF; CDR3 DNA: TGTGCCACCAGCCCCCGAGGACAGGGGGCGCGGGGCTACACCTTC
V gene: TRBV20-1; J gene: TRBJ2-6; clone size: -; D gene: -; CDR3 protein: CSAPSWTGANVLTF; CDR3 DNA: TGCAGTGCTCCCAGTTGGACTGGGGCCAACGTCCTGACTTTC
V gene: TRBV5-5; J gene: TRBJ1-2; clone size: -; D gene: -; CDR3 protein: CASSLSPTGNYGYTF; CDR3 DNA: TGTGCCAGCAGCTTGTCTCCTACAGGGAACTATGGCTACACCTTC
V gene: TRBV4-1; J gene: TRBJ2-7; clone size: -; D gene: -; CDR3 protein: CASSQARDGLSYEQYF; CDR3 DNA: TGCGCCAGCAGCCAAGCAAGGGACGGACTCTCCTACGAGCAGTACTTC
V gene: TRBV12-3/TRBV12-4; J gene: TRBJ2-7; clone size: -; D gene: -; CDR3 protein: CASSLRRSSYEQYF; CDR3 DNA: TGTGCCAGCAGTTTAAGGAGGAGCTCCTACGAGCAGTACTTC
V gene: TRBV6-4; J gene: TRBJ2-1; clone size: many; D gene: TRBD1; CDR3 protein: CASSDTGAGGDEQFF; CDR3 DNA: TGTGCCAGCAGTGACACTGGGGCAGGGGGCGATGAGCAGTTCTTC
V gene: TRBV7-2; J gene: TRBJ1-2; clone size: many; D gene: TRBD1; CDR3 protein: CASSRLGQGANYGYTF; CDR3 DNA: TGTGCCAGCAGCCGACTCGGACAGGGGGCAAACTATGGCTACACCTTC
V gene: TRBV6-2/TRBV6-3; J gene: TRBJ1-1; clone size: -; D gene: -; CDR3 protein: CASSYSIQGGSEAFF; CDR3 DNA: TGTGCCAGCAGTTACTCGATCCAGGGAGGGTCTGAAGCTTTCTTT
V gene: TRBV2; J gene: TRBJ2-5; clone size: few; D gene: TRBD2; CDR3 protein: CASSELAGKETQYF; CDR3 DNA: TGTGCCAGCAGTGAGCTAGCGGGGAAGGAGACCCAGTACTTC
V gene: TRBV29-1; J gene: TRBJ1-5; clone size: few; D gene: -; CDR3 protein: CSVGQGDQPQHF; CDR3 DNA: TGCAGCGTTGGGCAGGGCGATCAGCCCCAGCATTTT
V gene: TRBV29-1; J gene: TRBJ2-7; clone size: -; D gene: TRBD1; CDR3 protein: CSVEEPGQGCEQYF; CDR3 DNA: TGCAGCGTTGAAGAGCCGGGACAGGGCTGCGAGCAGTACTTC
V gene: TRBV18; J gene: TRBJ1-5; clone size: -; D gene: -; CDR3 protein: CASSFTESNQPQHF; CDR3 DNA: TGTGCCAGCTCATTCACAGAGAGCAATCAGCCCCAGCATTTT
V gene: TRBV3-1; J gene: TRBJ2-1; clone size: -; D gene: TRBD2; CDR3 protein: CASSPLTSGGGNEQFF; CDR3 DNA: TGTGCCAGCAGCCCTCTGACTAGCGGGGGGGGGAATGAGCAGTTCTTC
V gene: TRBV7-9; J gene: TRBJ2-3; clone size: -; D gene: -; CDR3 protein: CASSPRARTDTQYF; CDR3 DNA: TGTGCCAGCAGCCCCCGGGCACGCACAGATACGCAGTATTTT
V gene: TRBV7-9; J gene: TRBJ2-7; clone size: -; D gene: -; CDR3 protein: CASSIVRTMSSYEQYF; CDR3 DNA: TGTGCCAGCAGTATAGTTCGTACTATGAGCTCCTACGAGCAGTACTTC
V gene: TRBV6-1; J gene: TRBJ2-7; clone size: few; D gene: TRBD1; CDR3 protein: CAIQGMGEQYF; CDR3 DNA: TGTGCCATACAGGGGATGGGGGAGCAGTACTTC
V gene: TRBV5-5; J gene: TRBJ2-7; clone size: few; D gene: -; CDR3 protein: CASSLGANEQYF; CDR3 DNA: TGTGCCAGCAGTTTGGGAGCCAACGAGCAGTACTTC
V gene: TRBV29-1; J gene: TRBJ2-2; clone size: -; D gene: TRBD1; CDR3 protein: CSVVGQAEYTGELFF; CDR3 DNA: TGCAGCGTCGTGGGACAGGCAGAATACACCGGGGAGCTGTTTTTT
V gene: TRBV30; J gene: TRBJ2-7; clone size: -; D gene: TRBD2; CDR3 protein: CAWSLNGLANYEQYF; CDR3 DNA: TGTGCCTGGAGTCTCAACGGACTAGCGAACTACGAGCAGTACTTC
V gene: TRBV29-1; J gene: TRBJ2-1; clone size: -; D gene: -; CDR3 protein: CSVTTRWGNEQFF; CDR3 DNA: TGCAGCGTAACGACTAGATGGGGCAATGAGCAGTTCTTC
V gene: TRBV7-9; J gene: TRBJ2-7; clone size: few; D gene: -; CDR3 protein: CASNHGGSYEQYF; CDR3 DNA: TGTGCCAGCAACCACGGCGGCTCCTACGAGCAGTACTTC
V gene: TRBV15; J gene: TRBJ2-7; clone size: -; D gene: -; CDR3 protein: CATSSGAGVSNEQYF; CDR3 DNA: TGTGCCACCAGCAGTGGAGCAGGGGTCAGCAACGAGCAGTACTTC
V gene: TRBV15; J gene: TRBJ1-1; clone size: few; D gene: -; CDR3 protein: CATSQGPEAFF; CDR3 DNA: TGTGCCACCAGCCAGGGTCCTGAAGCTTTCTTT
V gene: TRBV20-1; J gene: TRBJ2-7; clone size: -; D gene: -; CDR3 protein: CSAHHGGGGFYERYF; CDR3 DNA: TGCAGTGCTCACCACGGTGGAGGGGGGTTCTACGAGCGGTACTTC
V gene: TRBV5-1; J gene: TRBJ2-3; clone size: -; D gene: -; CDR3 protein: CASSFDGTATQYF; CDR3 DNA: TGCGCCAGCAGCTTTGACGGCACAGCTACGCAGTATTTT
V gene: TRBV7-2; J gene: TRBJ2-7; clone size: many; D gene: TRBD2; CDR3 protein: CASSGTTSGEQYF; CDR3 DNA: TGTGCCAGCAGCGGGACTACCTCGGGCGAGCAGTACTTC
V gene: TRBV20-1; J gene: TRBJ1-2; clone size: -; D gene: TRBD1; CDR3 protein: CSARLAAGGRGYTF; CDR3 DNA: TGCAGTGCTAGATTAGCCGCAGGGGGCCGTGGCTACACCTTC
V gene: TRBV28; J gene: TRBJ1-2; clone size: -; D gene: -; CDR3 protein: CASSVQGNYGYTF; CDR3 DNA: TGTGCCAGCAGCGTGCAAGGGAACTATGGCTACACCTTC
V gene: TRBV7-8; J gene: TRBJ2-7; clone size: few; D gene: TRBD2; CDR3 protein: CASTPATSGNSYEQYF; CDR3 DNA: TGTGCCAGCACCCCGGCGACTAGCGGGAACTCCTACGAGCAGTACTTC